There are a few counts of the clone carrying this TCR beta chain. This sample was taken from a study of T cells in Graves' hyperthyroidism and ophthalmopathy. The TCR beta CDR3 regions underwent amplification using RNA transcripts as the source. The TCR CDR3 was amplified in a first-round RT-PCR using the HTBI primer set. TCRdb reprocessed the multiplex PCR reads via MiXCR and lists one record per CDR3 protein. The table has about 680,000 distinct CDR3 sequences, approximately 36% seen once. Uncontrolled infection, other autoimmune disease, pregnancy or lactation excluded patients. The diagnoses drew upon clinical symptoms, serum thyroxine and TRAb, thyroid ultrasound and orbital computed tomography. Each 10 ml fresh peripheral blood draw supplied the PBMCs. This CDR3 comprises 15 residues. Between the trimmed V and J ends, which lost 2 bases and 4 bases, there was a span of 10 bases. Germline lookup yields CDR1 KGHDR and CDR2 SFDVKD.

The source material was blood. The chain has TRBV24-1 and TRBJ2-2; the D call may be TRBD1 or TRBD2 (5 bases each). The receptor comes from a woman between 40 and 55 years old with Graves' hyperthyroidism. The CDR3 DNA is TGTGCCACCAGTGATTGGGGGACGTCCACCGGGGAGCTGTTTTTT. Translation gives CATSDWGTSTGELFF.